The 18 T cell receptor beta chains below all came from one sample that was sequenced in a study of shared clonotypes between healthy human individuals (dated by TCRdb to 2020 to 2022). Libraries were constructed by the immunoSEQ multiplex PCR assay. The table comes from immuneACCESS by way of TCRdb, which keeps in-frame sequences with V and J called. Part of the clones is missing from these tables; in studies checked, under half for an unresolved V gene and the rest for unknown reasons. Within this sample are 2 million to 2.5 million clones, with 85% to 95% of them counted one time only. The ten largest clones add up to roughly 0.34% of the sample. The sequenced material came from naive CD4+ T cells from PBMCs. In light of the paper, this sample's cell subset or site label describes: CD45RA+ positively selected. The receptors derive from a man aged 18 to 30 in good health. Some clones in this sample may be carry-over from other donors' samples.

This clone was observed once. Other DNA variants within this sample encode the same CDR3. The chain couples TRBV7-9 to TRBJ1-2; a possible D gene is TRBD1 (6 bases). Germline loops: CDR1 SEHNR, CDR2 FQNEAQ (reference sequence). V was pared by 0 bases and J by 0 bases, with 8 bases between. The CDR3 length is 15 residues. The DNA for the CDR3 is TGTGCCAGCAGCTTAGCGGGGGGCCCTAACTATGGCTACACCTTC. Its protein is CASSLAGGPNYGYTF.

V is TRBV7-2 and J is TRBJ2-3; the D call may be TRBD1 or TRBD2 (6 bases each). Germline V gene lookup returns CDR1 SGHTA and CDR2 FQGNSA. The V end was cut by 5 bases, the J end by 15 bases, with 27 bases between. CDR3 length equals 15 residues. Written as DNA, the CDR3 is TGTGCCAGCAGCCAAGGGGGGATCGGGGCCCTACAATATTATTTT. Its protein product is CASSQGGIGALQYYF.

The chain couples TRBV11-2 to TRBJ1-6; a weak D match, TRBD1 (5 bases). V lost 1 base and J 10 bases, leaving 5 bases between the germline ends. CDR1 and CDR2 from the germline V gene are SGHAT and FQNNGV. The CDR3 sequence is 12 residues long. In DNA, the CDR3 is TGTGCCAGCAGCTTAGGGGGGTCACCCCTCCACTTT. It specifies CASSLGGSPLHF.

This chain links TRBV2 with TRBJ1-5, with D tentatively TRBD1 (6 bases). CDR3 length equals 15 residues. The V gene lost 8 bases and the J gene lost 0 bases, with 14 bases spanning the gap. CDR1 and CDR2 (germline): SNHLY, FYNNEI. CDR3 sequence: CASGLRDNSNQPQHF. The CDR3 DNA reads as TGTGCCAGCGGGTTAAGGGACAATAGCAATCAGCCCCAGCATTTT.

The gene calls are TRBV28 and TRBJ2-5; no clear D gene. Germline assignment: CDR1 MDHEN and CDR2 SYDVKM. V dropped 4 bases and J dropped 10 bases, with 10 bases sitting between them. There are 11 residues in the CDR3. CDR3 loop: CASSSGLGQYF. In nucleotides, the CDR3 is TGTGCCAGCAGTTCGGGCCTGGGCCAGTACTTC.

This chain connects TRBV5-4 to TRBJ1-4; TRBD1 is a possible D gene (6 bases). The CDR3 totals 14 residues. V gave up 4 bases and J gave up 7 bases, with 14 bases separating them. Germline V lookup: CDR1 SGHNT, CDR2 YYREEE (reference sequence). CDR3: CASSLGGLGEKLFF. The CDR3 nucleotides read TGTGCCAGCAGCCTCGGGGGCCTTGGTGAAAAACTGTTTTTT.

V gene TRBV5-1 combines with J gene TRBJ2-2, with TRBD1 as a possible D gene (5 bases). Germline CDR1 and CDR2: SGHRS and YFSETQ. This CDR3 is built from 16 residues. V gave up 1 base and J gave up 3 bases, with 13 bases separating them. CDR3 loop: CASSLSQGGHTGELFF. The CDR3 bases are TGCGCCAGCAGCTTGAGCCAGGGCGGTCACACCGGGGAGCTGTTTTTT.

The CDR3: CASSLERFTDTQYF. CDR3 DNA sequence: TGTGCCAGCAGCTTAGAGCGTTTCACAGATACGCAGTATTTT. This chain connects TRBV13 to TRBJ2-3; no reliable D call. V was cut by 1 base and J by 2 bases, with 7 bases left in between. Germline V lookup: CDR1 PRHDT, CDR2 FYEKMQ (reference sequence). This CDR3 is 14 amino acids long.

This chain joins TRBV4-1 and TRBJ1-5; D call uncertain. Trimming shortened V by 3 bases and J by 0 bases, and 9 bases separated the two germline ends. The CDR3 is made up of 15 amino acids. CDR1 and CDR2 (germline): MGHRA, YSYEKL. CDR3 residues: CASSHLQNSNQPQHF. CDR3 bases: TGCGCCAGCAGCCATTTACAGAATAGCAATCAGCCCCAGCATTTT.

The chain joins TRBV19 to TRBJ1-2, with 7 bases lining up with TRBD1. J lost 7 bases, V lost 4 bases, and 12 bases had no gene match. This CDR3 region has 15 residues. CDR1 and CDR2 from the germline V gene are LNHDA and SQIVND (reference sequence). The CDR3: CASSRGTDTWTGYTF. In DNA, the CDR3 is TGTGCCAGTAGTAGAGGGACAGATACTTGGACTGGCTACACCTTC.

This rearrangement joins TRBV7-6 to TRBJ2-2; 11 bases fit TRBD2. The V segment lost 5 bases and the J segment 2 bases; nucleotides outside the gene matches: 4. The CDR3 totals 16 residues. In germline, CDR1 is SGHVS, CDR2 FNYEAQ. As DNA, the CDR3 is TGTGCCAGCAGCCCACGACTAGCGGGAAACACCGGGGAGCTGTTTTTT. It codes for CASSPRLAGNTGELFF.

The sample holds one count of this clone. The chain has TRBV4-2 and TRBJ2-3; possibly TRBD2 for D (6 bases). CDR1 LGHNA and CDR2 YNFKEQ come from the germline V gene. V shed 3 bases and J shed 0 bases, with 10 bases lying between them. This CDR3 spans 15 amino acids. The CDR3 spells CASSQRDSSTDTQYF. CDR3 coding DNA: TGTGCCAGCAGCCAGCGGGATTCTAGCACAGATACGCAGTATTTT.

The rearrangement links TRBV29-1 to TRBJ2-5; a weak D match, TRBD1 (5 bases). V was cut by 0 bases and J by 4 bases, with 9 bases left in between. This CDR3 is built from 13 residues. The germline CDR1 and CDR2 sequences are SQVTM and ANQGSEA. CDR3 sequence: CSVEDRQGETQYF. The CDR3 nucleotides read TGCAGCGTTGAAGATAGGCAGGGAGAGACCCAGTACTTC.

The chain employs TRBV6-5 and TRBJ1-4; D call uncertain. The CDR3 totals 14 residues. Germline assignment: CDR1 MNHEY and CDR2 SVGAGI. The germline V and J ends were trimmed by 5 bases and 0 bases, with 7 bases remaining between them. CDR3 sequence reads: CASSTAATNEKLFF. In DNA, the CDR3 is TGTGCCAGCAGTACGGCTGCAACTAATGAAAAACTGTTTTTT.

The V call is TRBV28, the J call TRBJ2-3; D ambiguous. V gave up 3 bases and J gave up 5 bases, with 18 bases separating them. Germline loops: CDR1 MDHEN, CDR2 SYDVKM. The CDR3 consists of 16 residues. CDR3 sequence: CASSFPAVSPVDTQYF. The CDR3, as DNA: TGTGCCAGCAGTTTCCCTGCAGTTAGCCCAGTAGATACGCAGTATTTT.

Only one count was recorded for this clone. At the DNA level, this CDR3 is encoded by other sequences in the same sample as well. The chain has TRBV10-3 and TRBJ2-3; D gene ambiguous. V shed 0 bases and J shed 5 bases, with 0 bases lying between them. Germline V gene data show CDR1 as ENHRY and CDR2 as SYGVKD. The CDR3 contains 11 residues. CDR3 amino acids: CAISESDTQYF. The CDR3 nucleotides are TGTGCCATCAGTGAGTCAGATACGCAGTATTTT.

The J gene is TRBJ2-3, the V gene TRBV15; TRBD2 agrees at 9 bases. CDR1 is LNHNV and CDR2 is YYDKDF in the germline V gene (reference sequence). With 5 bases clipped from V and 0 bases from J, the junction kept 6 bases outside the gene matches. The CDR3 is 16 residues long. The CDR3 coding sequence is TGTGCCACCAGCGGCGCTAGCGGGGCTAGCACAGATACGCAGTATTTT. Amino acids: CATSGASGASTDTQYF. The full variable domain, its missing parts supplied by reference TRBV15 and TRBJ2-3, is DAMVIQNPRYQVTQFGKPVTLSCSQTLNHNVMYWYQQKSSQAPKLLFHYYDKDFNNEADTPDNFQSRRPNTSFCFLDIRSPGLGDTAMYLCATSGASGASTDTQYFGPGTRLTVL.

The gene calls are TRBV5-1 and TRBJ2-3; the D gene could be TRBD1 or TRBD2 (5 bases each). V lost 1 base to trimming and J lost 0 bases, with 12 bases between them. Germline assignment: CDR1 SGHRS and CDR2 YFSETQ. The CDR3 extends over 16 amino acids. The CDR3, as DNA: TGCGCCAGCAGCTTGTTCCCGGGACGGAGCACAGATACGCAGTATTTT. It encodes CASSLFPGRSTDTQYF.